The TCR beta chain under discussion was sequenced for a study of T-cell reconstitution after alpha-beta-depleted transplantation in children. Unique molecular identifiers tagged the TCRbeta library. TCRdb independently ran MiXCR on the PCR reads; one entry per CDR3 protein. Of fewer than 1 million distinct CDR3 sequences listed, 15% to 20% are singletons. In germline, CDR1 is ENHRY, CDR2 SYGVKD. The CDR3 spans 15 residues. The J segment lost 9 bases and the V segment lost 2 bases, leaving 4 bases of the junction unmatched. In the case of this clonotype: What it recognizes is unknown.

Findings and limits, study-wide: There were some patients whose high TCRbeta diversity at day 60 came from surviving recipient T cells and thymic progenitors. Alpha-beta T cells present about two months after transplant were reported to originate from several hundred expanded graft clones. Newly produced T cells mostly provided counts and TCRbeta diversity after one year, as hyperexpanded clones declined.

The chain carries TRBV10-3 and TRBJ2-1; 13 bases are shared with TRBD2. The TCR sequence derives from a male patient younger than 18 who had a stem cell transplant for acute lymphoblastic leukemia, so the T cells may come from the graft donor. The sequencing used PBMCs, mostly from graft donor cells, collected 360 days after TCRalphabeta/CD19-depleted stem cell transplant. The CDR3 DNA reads TGTGCCATCAGTGAGACTAGCGGGAGGGCCAGTGAGCAGTTCTTC. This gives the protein CAISETSGRASEQFF.